This is a list of T cell receptor beta chains from one sample in a study of cytomegalovirus exposure and HLA in healthy donors. The protocol was immunoSEQ multiplex PCR, while the TCRdb copy is restricted to in-frame clones and leaves out a portion. The repertoire consists of approximately 140,000 clones, with around 80% occurring once and the leading ten covering approximately 2.6%. Sequenced material: PBMCs. The receptors come from a boy aged 2 to 10 in good health and CMV-seronegative. The CDR3 runs from the conserved cysteine through the conserved F or W. D genes are given only for firm matches. Expanded clones get a size class; other rows say once, few or many, or leave the size out.

>TRBV27|few|17|TRBD1|TRBJ1-2
TGTGCCAGCAGTTCGGGACAGGGGGCGTACCTTCACTATGGCTACACCTTC
CASSSGQGAYLHYGYTF
>TRBV9|once|12|-|TRBJ1-4
TGTGCCAGCAGCGTAGGAGAGGGAAAACTGTTTTTT
CASSVGEGKLFF
>TRBV14|once|15|-|TRBJ2-2
TGTGCCAGCAGCCCTCACGTAGCGGCGACCGGGGAGCTGTTTTTT
CASSPHVAATGELFF
>TRBV6-5|-|12|-|TRBJ1-2
TGTGCCAGCAGCAGGGGAAGCTATGGCTACACCTTC
CASSRGSYGYTF
>TRBV30|-|15|-|TRBJ1-2
TGTGCCTGGAACCTCTGGGGCCCCGCAACCTATGGCTACACCTTC
CAWNLWGPATYGYTF
>TRBV6-1|-|15|TRBD2|TRBJ2-3
TGTGCCAGCAGTGAAGTAGCGGGAGGCACAGATACGCAGTATTTT
CASSEVAGGTDTQYF
>TRBV2|few|16|TRBD1|TRBJ1-1
TGTGCCAGCAGTGAATTAAGGTTAGGGGGCCGCACTGAAGCTTTCTTT
CASSELRLGGRTEAFF
>TRBV5-1|-|14|TRBD2|TRBJ2-7
TGCGCCAGCAGGGACGGGGGGATAGGGAACGAGCAGTACTTC
CASRDGGIGNEQYF
>TRBV6-5|-|15|TRBD2|TRBJ2-1
TGTGCCAGCAGCCGTTCTAGCGGGAGACGCAATGAGCAGTTCTTC
CASSRSSGRRNEQFF
>TRBV10-3|once|15|TRBD2|TRBJ2-1
TGTGCCATCAAGAGAAGCGGGGGGGGATACAATGAGCAGTTCTTC
CAIKRSGGGYNEQFF
>TRBV13|-|14|-|TRBJ1-4
TGTGCCAGCAGCCTCCGACAGGCTAATGAAAAACTGTTTTTT
CASSLRQANEKLFF
>TRBV6-5|-|13|TRBD1|TRBJ1-6
TGTGCCGCACAGGGGACCTATAATTCACCCCTCCACTTT
CAAQGTYNSPLHF
>TRBV9|-|17|TRBD1|TRBJ2-2
TGTGCCAGCAGCGTAGCTCCAGGGGGCCTAGACACCGGGGAGCTGTTTTTT
CASSVAPGGLDTGELFF
>TRBV19|-|14|-|TRBJ1-5
TGTGCCAGTAGTACCAGACTTAACAATCAGCCCCAGCATTTT
CASSTRLNNQPQHF
>TRBV29-1|-|12|-|TRBJ2-2
TGCAGCGTTGTCTTGAACACCGGGGAGCTGTTTTTT
CSVVLNTGELFF
>TRBV7-9|few|13|TRBD1|TRBJ1-1
TGTGCCAGCAGCCCCGAGGGGGCCCAGGGAGCTTTCTTT
CASSPEGAQGAFF
>TRBV4-2|-|16|-|TRBJ2-2
TGTGCCAGCAGTCCCCTGGGGGCGGGAGACACCGGGGAGCTGTTTTTT
CASSPLGAGDTGELFF
>TRBV14|-|15|-|TRBJ2-2
TGTGCCAGCAGCCTCCTTGGAGGAAACACCGGGGAGCTGTTTTTT
CASSLLGGNTGELFF
>TRBV18|-|14|-|TRBJ1-2
TGTGCCAGCTCACCACAGGGGAGGAAGGATGGCTACACCTTC
CASSPQGRKDGYTF
>TRBV30|-|15|TRBD1|TRBJ1-6
TGTGCCTGGAGGGACAGGGTTTTAAGGAATTCACCCCTCCACTTT
CAWRDRVLRNSPLHF
>TRBV23-1|-|16|TRBD1|TRBJ1-4
TGCGCCAGCAGGTACGGACAGGGTGCAACTAATGAAAAACTGTTTTTT
CASRYGQGATNEKLFF
>TRBV9|-|14|TRBD2|TRBJ2-1
TGTGCCAGCAGCGAAAGCGGGGGTTACAATGAGCAGTTCTTC
CASSESGGYNEQFF
>TRBV11-2|-|17|TRBD2|TRBJ2-3
TGTGCCAGCAGCTTAGGGCGGGGGCGGGAGGGCGAAGGGACGCAGTATTTT
CASSLGRGREGEGTQYF
>TRBV20-1|once|11|-|TRBJ2-5
TGCAGTGCTAGAGATATAGAGACCCAGTACTTC
CSARDIETQYF
>TRBV6-5|-|13|TRBD1|TRBJ1-1
TGTGCCAGCAGCAGACAGGGAAACACTGAAGCTTTCTTT
CASSRQGNTEAFF
>TRBV6-1|-|15|TRBD1|TRBJ1-2
TGTGCCAGCATCCCACATACCGGGACAGGGGGTGGCTACACCTTC
CASIPHTGTGGGYTF
>TRBV7-8|-|15|-|TRBJ2-5
TGTGCCAGCAGCTTAGCGGGTACAGGTGGGGAGACCCAGTACTTC
CASSLAGTGGETQYF
>TRBV19|-|17|-|TRBJ1-2
TGTGCCAGTACCCCCCATCCGGTCTCTGCTGCTAACTATGGCTACACCTTC
CASTPHPVSAANYGYTF
>TRBV4-1|-|14|-|TRBJ1-2
TGCGCCAGCAGCCAAGTGCCCCGAGTTACGGGCTACACCTTC
CASSQVPRVTGYTF
>TRBV5-4|-|14|-|TRBJ1-4
TGTGCCAGCAGCTTGGCGGGGGTTAATGAAAAACTGTTTTTT
CASSLAGVNEKLFF
>TRBV5-8|-|13|-|TRBJ1-5
TGTGCCAGCAGCTTGTCGGGGGTAGCGTCCCAGCATTTT
CASSLSGVASQHF
>TRBV6-4|-|18|-|TRBJ1-2
TGTGCCAGCAGTGCCCTATGGTTTCCGGTCCGAGCTAACTATGGCTACACCTTC
CASSALWFPVRANYGYTF
>TRBV15|few|14|-|TRBJ1-1
TGTGCCACCAGCAGAGATATGGAGGTAAAGGAAGCTTTCTTT
CATSRDMEVKEAFF
>TRBV6-1|-|13|-|TRBJ1-5
TGTGCCAGCAGTACTCAGGGGAATCAGCCCCAGCATTTT
CASSTQGNQPQHF
>TRBV9|once|17|-|TRBJ1-2
TGTGCCAGCAGCGTAGCCCCCGACCTCCTAACGGGGTATGGCTACACCTTC
CASSVAPDLLTGYGYTF
>TRBV5-1|-|13|-|TRBJ1-5
TGCGCCAGCAGCTTGACAGGCAATCAGCCCCAGCATTTT
CASSLTGNQPQHF
>TRBV2|-|16|-|TRBJ1-2
TGTGCCAGGCCCCTGCAGACTGGCTGGCCTAACTATGGCTACACCTTC
CARPLQTGWPNYGYTF
>TRBV4-3|few|15|TRBD1|TRBJ1-2
TGCGCCAGCAGCCAAGGGAGCACAGGGGCCTATGGCTACACCTTC
CASSQGSTGAYGYTF
>TRBV5-1|-|14|-|TRBJ2-2
TGCGCCAGCAGCCTCGAGCGGGTGACCGGGGAGCTGTTTTTT
CASSLERVTGELFF
>TRBV5-4|-|16|TRBD1|TRBJ2-1
TGTGCCAGCAGTACCAGGACAGGGCGATCCTACAATGAGCAGTTCTTC
CASSTRTGRSYNEQFF
>TRBV19|few|14|-|TRBJ2-1
TGTGCCAGTAGTATTGGCGGGGCCTACAATGAGCAGTTCTTC
CASSIGGAYNEQFF